This TCR beta chain was obtained from a study of shared clonotypes between healthy human individuals. On the study more broadly: Contributing individuals were a couple of females and a few males aged 18 to 49. Study conclusions and caveats: The naive CD4 repertoires of several donors were compared, and approximately 4.7% of clonotypes were shared. Researchers found naive subsets generally carried larger estimated richness than memory subsets.

The count of this clone is one. The antigen is not known. The protocol was immunoSEQ multiplex PCR, while the TCRdb copy is restricted to in-frame clones and leaves out a portion. The top ten hold 0.32% of the sample, which has roughly 410,000 clones, 96% seen once. This CDR3 contains 15 residues. Trimming pared 4 bases from V and 2 bases from J, leaving 12 bases between. Per germline, CDR1 SGHNT and CDR2 YYREEE (reference sequence). The chain has TRBV5-4 and TRBJ2-2; D is perhaps TRBD1 (5 bases). The source material was memory CD8+ T cells sorted from blood. The subset was: CD45RO+ cells pooled with CCR7-negative TemRA cells. This sequence originates from a man between 25 and 39 years old in good health. The CDR3 region is CASSPRTLNTGELFF. DNA of the CDR3: TGTGCCAGCAGCCCCAGGACACTAAACACCGGGGAGCTGTTTTTT.